Following are 5 T cell receptor beta chains from one sample sequenced in a study of beta chain bispecific antibodies for T cell cancers. Study outcomes and limitations: The leukemia cells, rather than normal T cells, gave most of the targeted TRBV signal.

TCRdb analysed the 5' RACE reads with MiXCR anew, one entry per CDR3 protein. The repertoire holds 15,000 or so distinct CDR3 sequences, with about 2.2% as singletons. For these receptors, no antigen is known. Expansion lasted approximately 3 days, with either anti-CD3 antibody OKT3 or CD3/CD28 beads. The sequencing sample was made of healthy donor T cells cultured with leukemia cells. Receptors were obtained from a human donor in good health. Some clones in this sample may be carry-over from other donors' samples.

The table lists this clonotype with a few counts. The gene calls are TRBV19 and TRBJ1-5; 9 bases line up with TRBD1. The CDR3 consists of 17 residues. J gave up 4 bases and V 5 bases, and 12 bases lay outside the gene matches. Germline assignment: CDR1 LNHDA and CDR2 SQIVND (reference sequence). In nucleotides, the CDR3 is TGTGCCAGTAGTTCGGGACAGGGCCTCGTTTGGAATCAGCCCCAGCATTTT. It is translated as CASSSGQGLVWNQPQHF.

This clonotype appeared many times. The genes are TRBV4-1 and TRBJ1-5; D gene ambiguous. The germline V gene has CDR1 MGHRA and CDR2 YSYEKL. V lost 2 bases and J lost 6, with 5 bases in between. CDR3 length: 12 residues. The CDR3 bases are TGCGCCAGCAGCCAACCAGGTCAGCCCCAGCATTTT. Translation gives CASSQPGQPQHF.

This clonotype has ten or more counts. The chain recombines TRBV4-1 with TRBJ1-2; 8 bases map to TRBD1. The germline CDR1 and CDR2 sequences are MGHRA and YSYEKL. The CDR3 totals 15 residues. With 1 base clipped from V and 8 bases from J, the junction kept 9 bases outside the gene matches. The CDR3 here is CASSQVGGDRLGYTF. In nucleotides, the CDR3 is TGCGCCAGCAGCCAAGTGGGAGGGGACAGGCTCGGCTACACCTTC.

This clonotype was picked up many times. The chain has TRBV5-1 and TRBJ2-5, with D perhaps matching TRBD1 (6 bases). The V end was cut by 4 bases, the J end by 5 bases, with 15 bases between. Germline V gives CDR1 SGHRS, CDR2 YFSETQ. This CDR3 has 14 residues. CDR3 loop: CASSIPGDSETQYF. CDR3 sequence (DNA): TGCGCCAGCAGCATTCCAGGGGATTCGGAGACCCAGTACTTC.

This clonotype has at least ten counts. The genes are TRBV19 and TRBJ1-1; D unresolved. The CDR3 spans 14 residues. The V end was cut by 10 bases, the J end by 1 base, with 16 bases between. Looked up from germline, CDR1 is LNHDA and CDR2 is SQIVND (reference sequence). The CDR3 sequence: CATESAASNTEAFF. CDR3 sequence (DNA): TGTGCCACCGAATCCGCGGCTTCGAACACTGAAGCTTTCTTT.